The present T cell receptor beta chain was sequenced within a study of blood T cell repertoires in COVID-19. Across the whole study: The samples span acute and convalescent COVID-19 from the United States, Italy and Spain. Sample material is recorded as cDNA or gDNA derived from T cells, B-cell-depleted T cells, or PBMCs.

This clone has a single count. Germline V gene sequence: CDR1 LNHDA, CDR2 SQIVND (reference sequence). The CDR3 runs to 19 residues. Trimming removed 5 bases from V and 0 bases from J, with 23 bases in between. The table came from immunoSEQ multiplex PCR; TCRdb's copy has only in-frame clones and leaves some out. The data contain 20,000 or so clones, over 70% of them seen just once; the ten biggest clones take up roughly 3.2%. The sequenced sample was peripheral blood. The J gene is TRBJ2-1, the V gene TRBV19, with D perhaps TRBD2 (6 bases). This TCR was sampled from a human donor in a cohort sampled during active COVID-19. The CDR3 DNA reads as TGTGCCAGTAGTTTCGCGGGCTTCTCCGGGACTGGCTCCTACAATGAGCAGTTCTTC. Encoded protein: CASSFAGFSGTGSYNEQFF.